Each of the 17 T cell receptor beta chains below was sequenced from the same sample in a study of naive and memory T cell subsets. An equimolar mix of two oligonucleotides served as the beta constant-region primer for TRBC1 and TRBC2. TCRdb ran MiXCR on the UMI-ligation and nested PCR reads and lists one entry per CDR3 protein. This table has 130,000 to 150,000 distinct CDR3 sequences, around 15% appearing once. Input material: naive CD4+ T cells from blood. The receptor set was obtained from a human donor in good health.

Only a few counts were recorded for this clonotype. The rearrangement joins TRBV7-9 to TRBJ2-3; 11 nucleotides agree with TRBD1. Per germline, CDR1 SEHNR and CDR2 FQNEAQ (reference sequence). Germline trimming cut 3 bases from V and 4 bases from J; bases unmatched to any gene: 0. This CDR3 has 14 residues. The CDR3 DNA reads TGTGCCAGCAGCTTGGGACAGGGGGCAGATACGCAGTATTTT. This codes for CASSLGQGADTQYF. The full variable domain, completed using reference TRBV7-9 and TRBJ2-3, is DTGVSQNPRHKITKRGQNVTFRCDPISEHNRLYWYRQTLGQGPEFLTYFQNEAQLEKSRLLSDRFSAERPKGSFSTLEIQRTEQGDSAMYLCASSLGQGADTQYFGPGTRLTVL.

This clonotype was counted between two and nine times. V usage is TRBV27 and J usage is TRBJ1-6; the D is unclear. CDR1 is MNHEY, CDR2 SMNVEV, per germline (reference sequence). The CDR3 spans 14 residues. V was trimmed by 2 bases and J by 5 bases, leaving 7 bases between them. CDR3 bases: TGTGCCAGCAGTTTAGAAGAGCATAATTCACCCCTCCACTTT. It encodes CASSLEEHNSPLHF.

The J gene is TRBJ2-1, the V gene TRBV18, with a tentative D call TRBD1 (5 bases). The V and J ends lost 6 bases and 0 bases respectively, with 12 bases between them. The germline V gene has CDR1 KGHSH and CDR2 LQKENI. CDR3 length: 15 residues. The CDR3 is CASSPRESSYNEQFF. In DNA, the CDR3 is TGTGCCAGCTCCCCCAGGGAAAGCTCCTACAATGAGCAGTTCTTC. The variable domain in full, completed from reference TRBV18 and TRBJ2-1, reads NAGVMQNPRHLVRRRGQEARLRCSPMKGHSHVYWYRQLPEEGLKFMVYLQKENIIDESGMPKERFSAEFPKEGPSILRIQQVVRGDSAAYFCASSPRESSYNEQFFGPGTRLTVL.

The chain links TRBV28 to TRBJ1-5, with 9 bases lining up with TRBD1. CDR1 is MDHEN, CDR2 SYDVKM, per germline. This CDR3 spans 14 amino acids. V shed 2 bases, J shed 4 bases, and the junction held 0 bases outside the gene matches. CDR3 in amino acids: CASSLGTGNQPQHF. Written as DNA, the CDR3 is TGTGCCAGCAGTTTAGGGACAGGGAATCAGCCCCAGCATTTT.

CDR3 protein: CASSFSSSGRNEQFF. Here the CDR3 DNA reads TGTGCCAGCAGTTTTTCGTCTAGCGGGAGGAATGAGCAGTTCTTC. This rearrangement joins TRBV28 to TRBJ2-1; 11 bases line up with TRBD2. V lost 3 bases, J lost 7 bases, and 5 bases stayed unmatched. The CDR3 has 15 amino acids. From germline, CDR1 is MDHEN and CDR2 SYDVKM.

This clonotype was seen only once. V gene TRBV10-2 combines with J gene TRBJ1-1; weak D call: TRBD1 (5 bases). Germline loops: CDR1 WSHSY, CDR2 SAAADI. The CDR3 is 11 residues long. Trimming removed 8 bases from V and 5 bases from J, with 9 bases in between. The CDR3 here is CASQGETEAFF. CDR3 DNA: TGCGCCAGCCAAGGGGAGACTGAAGCTTTCTTT.

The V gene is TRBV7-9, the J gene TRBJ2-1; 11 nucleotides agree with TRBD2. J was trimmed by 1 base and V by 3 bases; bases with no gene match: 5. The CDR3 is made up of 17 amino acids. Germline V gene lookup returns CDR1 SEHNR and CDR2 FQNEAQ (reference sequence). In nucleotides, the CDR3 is TGTGCCAGCAGCTTGGGGACTAGCGGAGAATCCTACAATGAGCAGTTCTTC. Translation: CASSLGTSGESYNEQFF.

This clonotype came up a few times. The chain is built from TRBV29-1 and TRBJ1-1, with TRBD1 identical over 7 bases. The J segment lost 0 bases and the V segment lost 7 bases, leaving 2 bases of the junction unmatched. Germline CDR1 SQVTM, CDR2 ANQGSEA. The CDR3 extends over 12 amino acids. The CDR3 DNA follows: TGCAGCGCTGGGACAGTGAACACTGAAGCTTTCTTT. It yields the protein CSAGTVNTEAFF.

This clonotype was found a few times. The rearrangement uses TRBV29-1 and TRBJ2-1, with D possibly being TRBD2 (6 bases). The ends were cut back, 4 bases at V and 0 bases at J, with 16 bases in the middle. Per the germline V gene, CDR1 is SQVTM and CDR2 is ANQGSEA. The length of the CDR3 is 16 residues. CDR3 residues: CSVGGGGGFSYNEQFF. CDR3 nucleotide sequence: TGCAGCGTTGGGGGAGGAGGAGGGTTCTCCTACAATGAGCAGTTCTTC.

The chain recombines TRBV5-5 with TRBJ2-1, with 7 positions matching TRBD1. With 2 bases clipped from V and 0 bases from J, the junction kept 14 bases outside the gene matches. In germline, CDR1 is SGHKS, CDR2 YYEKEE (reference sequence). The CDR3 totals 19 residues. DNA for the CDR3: TGTGCCAGCAGCTTAACAACCAGACAGGGATCTTTCTCCTACAATGAGCAGTTCTTC. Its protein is CASSLTTRQGSFSYNEQFF.

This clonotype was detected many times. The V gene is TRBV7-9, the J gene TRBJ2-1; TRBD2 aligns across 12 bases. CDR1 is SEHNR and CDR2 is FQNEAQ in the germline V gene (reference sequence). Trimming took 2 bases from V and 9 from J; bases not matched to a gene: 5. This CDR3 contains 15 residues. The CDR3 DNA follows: TGTGCCAGCAGCTTACCGACTAGCGGGAGAACTGAGCAGTTCTTC. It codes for CASSLPTSGRTEQFF.

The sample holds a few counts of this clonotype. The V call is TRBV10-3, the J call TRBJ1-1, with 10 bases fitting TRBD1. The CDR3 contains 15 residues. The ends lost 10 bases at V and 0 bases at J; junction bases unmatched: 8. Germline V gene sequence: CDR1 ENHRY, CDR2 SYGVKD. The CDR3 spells CATRQGAIMNTEAFF. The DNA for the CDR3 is TGTGCCACAAGACAGGGGGCGATAATGAACACTGAAGCTTTCTTT.

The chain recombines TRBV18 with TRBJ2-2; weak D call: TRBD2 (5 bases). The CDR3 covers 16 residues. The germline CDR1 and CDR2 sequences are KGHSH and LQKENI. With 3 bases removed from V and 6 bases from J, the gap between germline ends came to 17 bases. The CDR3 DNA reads TGTGCCAGCTCACCGAGGGCCCAGAGCTCCTCCGGGGAGCTGTTTTTT. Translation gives CASSPRAQSSSGELFF.

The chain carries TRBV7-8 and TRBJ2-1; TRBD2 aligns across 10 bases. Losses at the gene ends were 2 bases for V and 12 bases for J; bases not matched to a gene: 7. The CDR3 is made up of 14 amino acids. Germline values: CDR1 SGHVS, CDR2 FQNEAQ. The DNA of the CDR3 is TGTGCCAGCAGCTTAAGGCTAGCGGGAGCAGGGCAGTTCTTC. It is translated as CASSLRLAGAGQFF.

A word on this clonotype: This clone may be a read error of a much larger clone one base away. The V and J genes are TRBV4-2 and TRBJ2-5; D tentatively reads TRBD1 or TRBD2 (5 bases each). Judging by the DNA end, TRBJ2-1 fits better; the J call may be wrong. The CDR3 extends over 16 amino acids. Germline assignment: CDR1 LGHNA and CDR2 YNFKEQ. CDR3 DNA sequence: TGTGCCAGCAGCCAAGATCGACTCGGGGCTGGAGAGACCCAGTTCTTC. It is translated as CASSQDRLGAGETQFF.

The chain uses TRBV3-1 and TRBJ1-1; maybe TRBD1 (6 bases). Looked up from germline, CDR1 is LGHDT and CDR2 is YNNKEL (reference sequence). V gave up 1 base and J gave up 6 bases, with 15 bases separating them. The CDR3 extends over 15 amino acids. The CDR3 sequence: CASSQVPGGASEAFF. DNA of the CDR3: TGTGCCAGCAGCCAAGTCCCCGGGGGCGCCTCTGAAGCTTTCTTT.

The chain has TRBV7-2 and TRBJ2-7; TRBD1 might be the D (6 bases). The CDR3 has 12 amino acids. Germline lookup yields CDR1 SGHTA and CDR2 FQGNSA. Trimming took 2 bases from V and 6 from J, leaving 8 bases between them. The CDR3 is CASSLQGIEQYF. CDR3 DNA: TGTGCCAGCAGCTTACAGGGGATCGAGCAGTACTTC.